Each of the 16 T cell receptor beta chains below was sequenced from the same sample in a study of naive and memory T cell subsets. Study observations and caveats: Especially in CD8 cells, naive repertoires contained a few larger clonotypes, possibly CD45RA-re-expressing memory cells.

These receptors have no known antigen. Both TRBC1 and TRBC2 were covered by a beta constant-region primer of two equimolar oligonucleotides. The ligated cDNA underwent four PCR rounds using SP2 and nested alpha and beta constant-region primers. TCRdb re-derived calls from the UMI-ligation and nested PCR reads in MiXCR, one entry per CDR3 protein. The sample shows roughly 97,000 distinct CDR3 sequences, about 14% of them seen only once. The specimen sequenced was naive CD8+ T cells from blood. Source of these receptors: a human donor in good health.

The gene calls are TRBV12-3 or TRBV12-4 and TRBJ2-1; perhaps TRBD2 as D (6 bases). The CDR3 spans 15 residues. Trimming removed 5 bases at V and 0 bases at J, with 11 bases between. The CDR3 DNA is TGTGCCAGCAGTCTCGACGGGAGCTCCTACAATGAGCAGTTCTTC. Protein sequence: CASSLDGSSYNEQFF.

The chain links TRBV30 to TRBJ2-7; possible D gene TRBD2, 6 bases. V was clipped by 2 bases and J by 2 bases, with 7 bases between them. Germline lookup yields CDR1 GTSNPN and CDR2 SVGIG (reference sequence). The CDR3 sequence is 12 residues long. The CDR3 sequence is CAWSSSAYEQYF. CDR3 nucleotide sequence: TGTGCCTGGAGTTCTAGCGCCTACGAGCAGTACTTC.

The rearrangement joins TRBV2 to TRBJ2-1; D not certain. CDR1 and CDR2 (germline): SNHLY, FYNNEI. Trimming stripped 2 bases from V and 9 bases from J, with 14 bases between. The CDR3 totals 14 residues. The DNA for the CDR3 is TGTGCCAGCAGTGAATCCGACTCCCCTGGTGAGCAGTTCTTC. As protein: CASSESDSPGEQFF.

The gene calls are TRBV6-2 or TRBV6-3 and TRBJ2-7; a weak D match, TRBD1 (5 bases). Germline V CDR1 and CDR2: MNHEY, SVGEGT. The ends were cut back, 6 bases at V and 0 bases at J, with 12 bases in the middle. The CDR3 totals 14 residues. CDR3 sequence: CASSMTVSSYEQYF. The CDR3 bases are TGTGCCAGCAGCATGACAGTTTCCTCCTACGAGCAGTACTTC.

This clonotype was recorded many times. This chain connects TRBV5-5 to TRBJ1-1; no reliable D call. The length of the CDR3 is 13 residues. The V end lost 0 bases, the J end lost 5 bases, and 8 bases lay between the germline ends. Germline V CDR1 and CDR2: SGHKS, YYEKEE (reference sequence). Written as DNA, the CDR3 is TGTGCCAGCAGCTTGGGCCCACCGACTGAAGCTTTCTTT. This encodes CASSLGPPTEAFF. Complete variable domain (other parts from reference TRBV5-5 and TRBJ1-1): DAGVTQSPTHLIKTRGQQVTLRCSPISGHKSVSWYQQVLGQGPQFIFQYYEKEERGRGNFPDRFSARQFPNYSSELNVNALLLGDSALYLCASSLGPPTEAFFGQGTRLTVV.

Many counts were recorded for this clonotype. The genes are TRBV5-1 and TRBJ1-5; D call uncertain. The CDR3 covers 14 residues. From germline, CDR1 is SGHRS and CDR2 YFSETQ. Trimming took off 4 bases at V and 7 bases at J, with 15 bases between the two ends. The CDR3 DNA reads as TGCGCCAGCAGCCCGAGACTCGGTGGGCAGCCCCAGCATTTT. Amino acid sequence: CASSPRLGGQPQHF.

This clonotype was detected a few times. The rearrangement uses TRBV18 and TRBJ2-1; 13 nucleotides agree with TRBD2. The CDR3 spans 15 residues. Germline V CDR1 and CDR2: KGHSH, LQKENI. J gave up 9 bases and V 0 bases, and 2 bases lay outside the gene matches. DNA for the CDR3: TGTGCCAGCTCACCACCGGGACTAGCGGGATTTGAGCAGTTCTTC. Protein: CASSPPGLAGFEQFF.

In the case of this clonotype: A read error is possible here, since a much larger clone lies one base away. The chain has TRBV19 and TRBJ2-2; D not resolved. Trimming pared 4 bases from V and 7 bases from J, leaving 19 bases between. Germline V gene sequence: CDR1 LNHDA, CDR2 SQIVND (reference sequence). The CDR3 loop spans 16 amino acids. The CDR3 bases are TGTGCCAGTAGTAGGATCGGATCGCGAGAAGGCGGGGAGCTGTTTTTT. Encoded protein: CASSRIGSREGGELFF.

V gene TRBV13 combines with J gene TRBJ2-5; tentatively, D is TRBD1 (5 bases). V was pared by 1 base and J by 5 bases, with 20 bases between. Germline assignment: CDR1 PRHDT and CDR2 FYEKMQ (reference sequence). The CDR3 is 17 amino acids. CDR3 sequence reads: CASSLVNVRGPEETQYF. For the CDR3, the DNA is TGTGCCAGCAGCTTAGTTAACGTTAGGGGTCCGGAGGAGACCCAGTACTTC.

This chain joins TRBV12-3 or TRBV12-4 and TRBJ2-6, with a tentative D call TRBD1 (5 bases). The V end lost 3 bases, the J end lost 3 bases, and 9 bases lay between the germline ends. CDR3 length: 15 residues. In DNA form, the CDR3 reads TGTGCCAGCAGTTTCGTGGGGCTTGGGGCCAACGTCCTGACTTTC. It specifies CASSFVGLGANVLTF.

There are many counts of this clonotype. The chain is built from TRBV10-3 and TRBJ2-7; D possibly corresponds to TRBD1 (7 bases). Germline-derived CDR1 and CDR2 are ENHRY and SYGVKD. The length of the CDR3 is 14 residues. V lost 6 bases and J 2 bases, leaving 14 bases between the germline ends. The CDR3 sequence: CAIRRDSEAYEQYF. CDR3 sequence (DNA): TGTGCCATCAGGCGGGACAGCGAAGCCTACGAGCAGTACTTC.

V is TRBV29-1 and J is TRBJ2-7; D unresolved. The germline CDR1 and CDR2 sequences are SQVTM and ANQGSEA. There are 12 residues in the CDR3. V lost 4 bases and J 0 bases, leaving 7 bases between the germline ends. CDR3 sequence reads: CSVALDSYEQYF. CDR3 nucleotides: TGCAGCGTTGCCCTAGACTCCTACGAGCAGTACTTC.

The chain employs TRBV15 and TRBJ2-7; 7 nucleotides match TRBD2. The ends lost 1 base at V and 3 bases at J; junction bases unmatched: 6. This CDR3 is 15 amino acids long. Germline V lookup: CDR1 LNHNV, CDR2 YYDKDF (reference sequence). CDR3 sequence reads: CATSRGAGESYEQYF. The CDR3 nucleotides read TGTGCCACCAGCAGAGGGGCGGGGGAGAGCTACGAGCAGTACTTC.

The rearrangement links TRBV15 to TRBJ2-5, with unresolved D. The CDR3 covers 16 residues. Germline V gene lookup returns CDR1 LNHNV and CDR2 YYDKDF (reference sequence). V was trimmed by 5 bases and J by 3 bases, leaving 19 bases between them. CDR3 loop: CATSGTSLAPEETQYF. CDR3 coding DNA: TGTGCCACCAGCGGTACCTCCTTAGCACCTGAAGAGACCCAGTACTTC.

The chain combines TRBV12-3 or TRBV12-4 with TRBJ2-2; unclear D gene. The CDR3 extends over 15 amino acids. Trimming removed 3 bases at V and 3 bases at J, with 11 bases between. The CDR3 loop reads CASSLQESYTGELFF. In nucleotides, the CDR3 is TGTGCCAGCAGTTTGCAGGAGTCGTACACCGGGGAGCTGTTTTTT.

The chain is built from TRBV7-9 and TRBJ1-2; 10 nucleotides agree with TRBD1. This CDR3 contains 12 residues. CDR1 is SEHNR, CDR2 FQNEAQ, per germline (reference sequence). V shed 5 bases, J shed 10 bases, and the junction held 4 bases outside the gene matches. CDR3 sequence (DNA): TGTGCCAGCAGCATCGGGACAGGGGACTACACCTTC. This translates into CASSIGTGDYTF.